These 27 T cell receptor beta chains were all obtained from the same sample, sequenced in a study of blood T cell repertoires in COVID-19. The protocol was immunoSEQ multiplex PCR, while the TCRdb copy is restricted to in-frame clones and leaves out a portion. The profile shows some 220,000 clones, around three quarters of them singletons. Sequences were obtained from peripheral blood. The receptors originated from a woman in her 70s with acute or convalescent COVID-19.

This chain uses TRBV4-3 with TRBJ2-5; 8 nucleotides agree with TRBD2. This CDR3 is 16 amino acids long. The trim removed 1 base at V and 2 bases at J, leaving 6 bases unmatched. Germline V gene sequence: CDR1 LGHNA, CDR2 YSLEER. CDR3 sequence: CASSQGWAGGQETQYF. DNA of the CDR3: TGCGCCAGCAGCCAAGGTTGGGCGGGGGGTCAAGAGACCCAGTACTTC.

The CDR3 DNA follows: TGTGCCAGCAGTCCATCCACAGATACGCAGTATTTT. Its translation is CASSPSTDTQYF. The chain is built from TRBV6-2 or TRBV6-3 and TRBJ2-3; D gene ambiguous. Germline CDR1 is MNHEY and CDR2 is SVGEGT. The CDR3 runs to 12 residues. Trimming left V 5 bases short and J 2 bases short, with 5 bases between.

The rearrangement links TRBV19 to TRBJ2-2, with a weak D call TRBD2 (6 bases). Germline CDR1 LNHDA, CDR2 SQIVND (reference sequence). The CDR3 loop spans 14 amino acids. The V end was cut by 7 bases, the J end by 7 bases, with 16 bases between. The CDR3 region is CASTLGLADGELFF. The CDR3 DNA sequence: TGTGCCAGTACTCTGGGACTGGCCGACGGGGAGCTGTTTTTT.

This chain connects TRBV6-6 to TRBJ2-1; 9 bases map to TRBD2. CDR3 length: 16 residues. Germline V gene data show CDR1 as MNHNY and CDR2 as SVGAGI (reference sequence). V lost 6 bases and J lost 4; bases outside the gene matches: 10. This CDR3 is CASSNTGTSPYNEQFF. In DNA form, the CDR3 reads TGTGCCAGCAGCAACACCGGGACTAGCCCTTACAATGAGCAGTTCTTC.

The rearrangement joins TRBV7-8 to TRBJ1-3; maybe TRBD1 (6 bases). The CDR3 is 16 residues long. With 6 bases removed from V and 0 bases from J, the gap between germline ends came to 15 bases. Germline V gene data show CDR1 as SGHVS and CDR2 as FQNEAQ. As DNA, the CDR3 is TGTGCCAGCAGTCTTCTTGGACAGTCCTCTGGAAACACCATATATTTT. Its protein is CASSLLGQSSGNTIYF.

This chain links TRBV5-4 with TRBJ2-1, with 10 bases fitting TRBD2. Looked up from germline, CDR1 is SGHNT and CDR2 is YYREEE (reference sequence). The CDR3 runs to 16 residues. Losses at the gene ends were 4 bases for V and 8 bases for J; bases not matched to a gene: 12. CDR3 nucleotides: TGTGCCAGCAGCAAGAAACTTAGCGGGGGGTCTGATGAGCAGTTCTTC. This translates into CASSKKLSGGSDEQFF.

This clone was seen only once. The chain has TRBV2 and TRBJ1-2, with TRBD1 identical over 10 bases. This CDR3 spans 15 amino acids. J gave up 2 bases and V 7 bases, and 7 bases lay outside the gene matches. Germline V gene sequence: CDR1 SNHLY, CDR2 FYNNEI. In nucleotides, the CDR3 is TGTGCCAGCACCCAAAGGACAGGGGGAAACTATGGCTACACCTTC. Translated, it gives CASTQRTGGNYGYTF.

The rearrangement joins TRBV6-5 to TRBJ2-7, with TRBD2 as a possible D gene (5 bases). Trimming pared 7 bases from V and 5 bases from J, leaving 18 bases between. Germline CDR1 is MNHEY and CDR2 is SVGAGI. CDR3 length: 14 residues. CDR3 sequence reads: CASTLSSGYNEQYF. As DNA, the CDR3 is TGTGCCAGCACCCTTAGTTCGGGGTACAACGAGCAGTACTTC.

This clone has more than one count but fewer than ten. The chain links TRBV5-1 to TRBJ1-6; a weak D match, TRBD1 (5 bases). This CDR3 has 15 amino acids. Germline CDR1 reads SGHRS; CDR2 reads YFSETQ. V shed 0 bases and J shed 7 bases, with 11 bases lying between them. Here the CDR3 DNA reads TGCGCCAGCAGCTTGGATCCAGGGTTCAATTCACCCCTCCACTTT. Protein product: CASSLDPGFNSPLHF.

The chain combines TRBV21-1 with TRBJ2-1; the table's D call of TRBD1 was not tested on the DNA. TRBV21-1 is assigned pseudogene status. The CDR3 totals 16 residues. CDR3 DNA: TGTGCCAGCAGCAAAGACAGGGCCAGCTCCTACAATGAGCAGTTCTTC. It encodes CASSKDRASSYNEQFF.

This clone has just one count. The gene calls are TRBV30 and TRBJ2-5; 7 nucleotides match TRBD2. This CDR3 region has 15 residues. Germline-derived CDR1 and CDR2 are GTSNPN and SVGIG (reference sequence). The J segment lost 4 bases and the V segment lost 3 bases, leaving 11 bases of the junction unmatched. The CDR3 DNA reads TGTGCCTGGAGCCGAGGACTAGTCCTCATAGAGACCCAGTACTTC. Encoded protein: CAWSRGLVLIETQYF.

J is TRBJ2-1 and V is TRBV6-2 or TRBV6-3, with 7 bases matching TRBD2. The germline V gene has CDR1 MNHEY and CDR2 SVGEGT. This CDR3 is built from 12 residues. Trimming removed 5 bases from V and 12 bases from J; junction bases left unmatched: 7. The CDR3 protein is CASSPGPGGQFF. The CDR3 region has the DNA TGTGCCAGCAGTCCGGGGCCGGGGGGGCAGTTCTTC.

The CDR3 coding sequence is TGTGCCAGCAGTTCTTTCGGGGATGAGCAGTTCTTC. This sequence encodes CASSSFGDEQFF. The gene calls are TRBV12-3 or TRBV12-4 and TRBJ2-1; D may be TRBD2 (5 bases). V dropped 4 bases and J dropped 8 bases, with 9 bases sitting between them. The CDR3 is 12 amino acids.

The rearrangement uses TRBV24-1 and TRBJ2-1, with D tentatively TRBD1 (6 bases). This CDR3 spans 16 amino acids. Germline V gene lookup returns CDR1 KGHDR and CDR2 SFDVKD. V was trimmed by 1 base and J by 3 bases, leaving 12 bases between them. The CDR3 nucleotides read TGTGCCACCAGTGATTTTAGCAGGGGAAACTACAATGAGCAGTTCTTC. Amino acid sequence: CATSDFSRGNYNEQFF.

The chain links TRBV4-2 to TRBJ1-3; the D gene is possibly TRBD1 (5 bases). Germline lookup yields CDR1 LGHNA and CDR2 YNFKEQ. This CDR3 spans 16 amino acids. Deletions cut 0 bases from V and 0 bases from J, with 9 bases between. CDR3 nucleotides: TGTGCCAGCAGCCAAGATAGGGGTTACTCTGGAAACACCATATATTTT. It encodes CASSQDRGYSGNTIYF.

Only a few counts were recorded for this clone. This sequence joins TRBV3-1 (or the pseudogene TRBV3-2) and TRBJ2-1; D call uncertain. Germline loops: CDR1 LGHDT, CDR2 YNNKEL (reference sequence). The V gene lost 4 bases and the J gene lost 0 bases, with 22 bases spanning the gap. CDR3 length: 19 amino acids. CDR3 in amino acids: CASSRVLITSHGSYNEQFF. The CDR3 nucleotides are TGTGCCAGCAGCCGCGTACTTATAACCTCTCACGGCTCCTACAATGAGCAGTTCTTC.

DNA of the CDR3: TGTGCCAGCAGCGTAGGGGCTAGCGTCCGTAATGAGCAGTTCTTC. This codes for CASSVGASVRNEQFF. The J gene is TRBJ2-1, the V gene TRBV9; a weak D match, TRBD2 (6 bases). Trimming took off 0 bases at V and 7 bases at J, with 14 bases between the two ends. The CDR3 is 15 amino acids. CDR1 SGDLS and CDR2 YYNGEE come from the germline V gene.

The genes are TRBV5-4 and TRBJ1-2, with D perhaps TRBD1 (6 bases). The CDR3 runs 15 residues. Germline CDR1 reads SGHNT; CDR2 reads YYREEE (reference sequence). V was pared by 4 bases and J by 0 bases, with 13 bases between. The CDR3 DNA follows: TGTGCCAGCAGCCCTATCCGACAGGCTAACTATGGCTACACCTTC. Encoded protein: CASSPIRQANYGYTF.

Concerning this clone: The sample holds other DNA sequences that translate to the same CDR3. V gene TRBV12-3 or TRBV12-4 combines with J gene TRBJ2-2; 7 bases line up with TRBD1. The CDR3 runs to 13 residues. J was trimmed by 6 bases and V by 2 bases; bases with no gene match: 0. DNA for the CDR3: TGTGCCAGCAGTTTACAGGGGGCCGGGGAGCTGTTTTTT. Translation gives CASSLQGAGELFF.

The V and J genes are TRBV25-1 and TRBJ2-2, with D possibly being TRBD1 (5 bases). Germline V lookup: CDR1 MGHDK, CDR2 SYGVNS. The CDR3 has 15 amino acids. V lost 3 bases and J lost 5, with 13 bases in between. Written as DNA, the CDR3 is TGTGCCAGCAGTGATTGGCAGGGTTTTACCGGGGAGCTGTTTTTT. This translates into CASSDWQGFTGELFF.

The J gene is TRBJ2-7, the V gene TRBV11-3; TRBD1 agrees at 11 bases. This CDR3 region has 16 residues. J was trimmed by 2 bases and V by 5 bases; bases with no gene match: 8. Germline V CDR1 and CDR2: SGHNT, YENEEA. The CDR3 is CASSPAGDRGTYEQYF. CDR3 DNA: TGTGCCAGCAGCCCGGCCGGGGACAGGGGGACCTACGAGCAGTACTTC.

V and J are TRBV10-2 and TRBJ2-7; TRBD1 matches at 7 bases. Germline loops: CDR1 WSHSY, CDR2 SAAADI. This CDR3 contains 14 residues. V was pared by 6 bases and J by 6 bases, with 11 bases of the junction left unmatched. The CDR3 here is CASRPNRGEAEQYV. The CDR3 region has the DNA TGCGCCAGCAGGCCCAACAGGGGCGAAGCCGAGCAGTACGTC.

In DNA form, the CDR3 reads TGTGCCACCATCGGGACAGAACTCTACGAGCAGTACGTC. Translation gives CATIGTELYEQYV. The chain is built from TRBV24-1 and TRBJ2-7; 7 bases line up with TRBD1. The CDR3 is 13 residues long. Germline CDR1 reads KGHDR; CDR2 reads SFDVKD. J lost 3 bases, V lost 8 bases, and 6 bases had no gene match.

The chain has TRBV27 and TRBJ2-3, with 7 positions matching TRBD2. V lost 7 bases to trimming and J lost 3 bases; unmatched junction nucleotides: 10. The germline CDR1 and CDR2 sequences are MNHEY and SMNVEV (reference sequence). The CDR3 covers 15 residues. The CDR3 sequence is CASKNPGGGTDTQYF. Here the CDR3 DNA reads TGTGCCAGCAAAAACCCGGGCGGGGGTACAGATACGCAGTATTTT.

CDR3 amino acids: CASSLGGDDSIYGYTF. CDR3 sequence (DNA): TGTGCCAGCAGCCTGGGGGGTGATGATAGTATCTATGGCTACACCTTC. This rearrangement joins TRBV3-1 (or the pseudogene TRBV3-2) to TRBJ1-2, with D perhaps TRBD1 (5 bases). CDR3 length equals 16 residues. The V and J ends lost 4 bases and 4 bases respectively, with 19 bases between them. Germline V lookup: CDR1 LGHDT, CDR2 YNNKEL (reference sequence).

The chain has TRBV30 and TRBJ1-3; D is undetermined. Between the trimmed V and J ends, which lost 0 bases and 4 bases, there was a span of 7 bases. This CDR3 contains 13 residues. Per the germline V gene, CDR1 is GTSNPN and CDR2 is SVGIG (reference sequence). CDR3 bases: TGTGCCTGGAGTGTACAACAAGGAAACACCATATATTTT. Residues: CAWSVQQGNTIYF. The full variable domain, its missing parts supplied by reference TRBV30 and TRBJ1-3, is SQTIHQWPATLVQPVGSPLSLECTVEGTSNPNLYWYRQAAGRGLQLLFYSVGIGQISSEVPQNLSASRPQDRQFILSSKKLLLSDSGFYLCAWSVQQGNTIYFGEGSWLTVV.

This clone was seen many times. J is TRBJ1-5 and V is TRBV2; D is uncertain. V lost 4 bases and J lost 3, with 7 bases in between. The CDR3 extends over 13 amino acids. CDR1 is SNHLY and CDR2 is FYNNEI in the germline V gene. The CDR3 DNA reads as TGTGCCAGCAGTGTAAGCCCCAATCAGCCCCAGCATTTT. It is translated as CASSVSPNQPQHF.